These T cell receptor beta chains were read from a single sample in a study of T cells in Graves' hyperthyroidism and ophthalmopathy. TCRdb analysed the multiplex PCR reads with MiXCR anew, one entry per CDR3 protein. Of about 640,000 distinct CDR3 sequences listed, around 13% are singletons. Sequenced input: blood. The receptors were gathered from a woman aged 45-59 years with Graves' ophthalmopathy. The CDR3 runs from the conserved cysteine through the conserved F or W. The order of the fields is V gene, D gene, J gene, clone size, CDR3 DNA, CDR3 protein. The D gene is left open where the match is weak. For some rows the clone size is stated as once, few or many, or as a class when expanded; others skip it.

>TRBV20-1|TRBD2|TRBJ2-7|many
TGCAGTGCTAACCGAGCGGGACGCACCTACGAGCAGTACTTC
CSANRAGRTYEQYF
>TRBV3-1|.|TRBJ2-7|many
TGTGCCAGCAGCCCCGATCGGGCGTCCGAGCAGTACTTC
CASSPDRASEQYF
>TRBV7-2|.|TRBJ1-5|.
TGTGCCAGCAGCTTAATGGATGGCAATCAGCCCCAGCATTTT
CASSLMDGNQPQHF
>TRBV28|TRBD1|TRBJ1-2|.
TGTGCCAGCAGTTCCATCGGACAGGGCGGCTATGGCTACACCTTC
CASSSIGQGGYGYTF
>TRBV20-1|.|TRBJ2-1|many
TGCAGTGCTAGATCTGGCGGGCCTTTCAATGAGCAGTTCTTC
CSARSGGPFNEQFF
>TRBV28|TRBD1|TRBJ1-5|many
TGTGCCAGCAGTAATCTTGACAGGGGATCGCAGCCCCAGCATTTT
CASSNLDRGSQPQHF
>TRBV28|TRBD2|TRBJ2-2|few
TGTGCCAGCGGGGGGGGGATCGCGAACACCGGGGAGCTGTTTTTT
CASGGGIANTGELFF
>TRBV28|.|TRBJ2-1|many
TGTGCCAGCAGTTTCCCCGGGAGACCCTACAATGAGCAGTTCTTC
CASSFPGRPYNEQFF
>TRBV20-1|TRBD2|TRBJ2-7|.
TGCAGTGCTAGTGTCTCGGGGACTAGCGACCAGTACTTC
CSASVSGTSDQYF
>TRBV19|TRBD2|TRBJ2-5|.
TGTGCCAGTAGTATAGGGCGCCGAAGGAGCGGGGCCCAGTACTTC
CASSIGRRRSGAQYF
>TRBV18|TRBD2|TRBJ2-1|many
TGTGCCAGCTCACCCTCCAGCGGGAGGAACAATGAGCAGTTCTTC
CASSPSSGRNNEQFF
>TRBV20-1|TRBD2|TRBJ2-3|many
TGCAGTGCTAGAGACGGACTAGGAAGCACAGATACGCAGTATTTT
CSARDGLGSTDTQYF
>TRBV11-1|.|TRBJ2-7|many
TGTGCCAGCAGCTTTGGAGGGGGCCCCTACGAGCAGTACTTC
CASSFGGGPYEQYF
>TRBV13|TRBD2|TRBJ2-1|few
TGTGCCAGCAGCTTAGGCCATCTAGCGGGACTACAGTTCTTC
CASSLGHLAGLQFF
>TRBV4-2|TRBD2|TRBJ2-7|few
TGTGCCAGCAGCCAAGCCGACCGATCGGGAGGGTACGAGCAGTACTTC
CASSQADRSGGYEQYF
>TRBV19|.|TRBJ2-2|.
TGTGCCAGCTACAGGCTTCCTTACACCGGGGAGCTGTTTTTT
CASYRLPYTGELFF
>TRBV20-1|TRBD2|TRBJ2-7|many
TGCAGTGCTAGAGACGGGACTAGCGGGAGCTACGAGCAGTACTTC
CSARDGTSGSYEQYF
>TRBV27|.|TRBJ1-2|many
TGTGCCAGCACTAATGGGGAGAACTATGGCTACACCTTC
CASTNGENYGYTF
>TRBV18|.|TRBJ2-1|many
TGTGCCAGCTCACCACCGGGCGGGCCGGGGGACAATGAGCAGTTCTTC
CASSPPGGPGDNEQFF
>TRBV7-9|TRBD1|TRBJ1-1|.
TGTGCCAGCAGCTTAGGGGACAGGAGGACTGAAGCTTTCTTT
CASSLGDRRTEAFF
>TRBV20-1|TRBD1|TRBJ1-4|few
TGCAGTGCTAGTCCGGGACAGGGATCCGAAAAACTGTTTTTT
CSASPGQGSEKLFF
>TRBV6-5|.|TRBJ2-2|.
TGTGCCAGCAGTTACTCGAGTACAATTAACACCGGGGAGCTGTTTTTT
CASSYSSTINTGELFF
>TRBV20-1|.|TRBJ1-1|few
TGCAGTGCTTCAGGGATCATGAACACTGAAGCTTTCTTT
CSASGIMNTEAFF